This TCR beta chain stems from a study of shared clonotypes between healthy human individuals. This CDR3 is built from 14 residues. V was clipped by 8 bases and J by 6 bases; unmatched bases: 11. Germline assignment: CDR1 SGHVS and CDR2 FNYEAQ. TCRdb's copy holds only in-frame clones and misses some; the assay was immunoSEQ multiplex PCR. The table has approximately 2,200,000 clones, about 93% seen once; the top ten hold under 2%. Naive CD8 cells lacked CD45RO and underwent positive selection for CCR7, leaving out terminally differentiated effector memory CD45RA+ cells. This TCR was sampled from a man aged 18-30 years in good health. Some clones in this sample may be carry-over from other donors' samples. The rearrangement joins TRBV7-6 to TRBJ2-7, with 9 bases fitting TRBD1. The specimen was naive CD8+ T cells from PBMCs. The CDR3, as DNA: TGTGCCAGCCACACTCCGGGGACAGGGCTCGAGCAGTACTTC. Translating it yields CASHTPGTGLEQYF.